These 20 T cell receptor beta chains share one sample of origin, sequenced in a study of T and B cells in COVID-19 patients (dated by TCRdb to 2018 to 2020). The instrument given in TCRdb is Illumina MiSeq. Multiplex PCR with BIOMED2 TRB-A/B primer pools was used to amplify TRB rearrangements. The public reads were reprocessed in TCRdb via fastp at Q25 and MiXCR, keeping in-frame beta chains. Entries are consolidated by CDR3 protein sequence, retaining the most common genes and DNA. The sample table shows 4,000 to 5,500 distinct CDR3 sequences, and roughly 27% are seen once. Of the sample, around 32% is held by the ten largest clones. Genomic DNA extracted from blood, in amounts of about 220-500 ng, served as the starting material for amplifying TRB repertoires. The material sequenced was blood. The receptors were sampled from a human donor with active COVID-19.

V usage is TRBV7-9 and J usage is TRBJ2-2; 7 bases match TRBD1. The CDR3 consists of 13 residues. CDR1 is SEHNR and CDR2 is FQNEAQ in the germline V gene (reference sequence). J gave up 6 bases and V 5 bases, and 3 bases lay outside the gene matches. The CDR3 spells CASSAQGAGELFF. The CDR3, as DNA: TGTGCCAGCAGCGCCCAGGGGGCCGGGGAGCTGTTTTTT.

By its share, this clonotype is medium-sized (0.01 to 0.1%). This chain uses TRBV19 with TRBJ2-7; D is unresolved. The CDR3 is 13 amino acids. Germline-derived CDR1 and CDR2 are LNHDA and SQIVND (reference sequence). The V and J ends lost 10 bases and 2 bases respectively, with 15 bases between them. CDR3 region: CATSQTEAYEQYF. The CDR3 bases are TGTGCCACTTCACAGACCGAGGCCTACGAGCAGTACTTC.

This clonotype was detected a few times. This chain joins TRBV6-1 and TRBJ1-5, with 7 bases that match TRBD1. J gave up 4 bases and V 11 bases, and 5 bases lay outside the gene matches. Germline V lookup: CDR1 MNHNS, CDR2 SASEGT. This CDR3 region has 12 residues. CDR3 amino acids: CASRQGNQPQHF. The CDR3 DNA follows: TGTGCCTCCAGACAGGGAAATCAGCCCCAGCATTTT.

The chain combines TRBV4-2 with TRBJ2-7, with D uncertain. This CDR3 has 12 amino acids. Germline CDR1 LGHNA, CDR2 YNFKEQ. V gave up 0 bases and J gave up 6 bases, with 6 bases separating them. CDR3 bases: TGTGCCAGCAGCCAAGAAGGAAGCGAGCAGTACTTC. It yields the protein CASSQEGSEQYF.

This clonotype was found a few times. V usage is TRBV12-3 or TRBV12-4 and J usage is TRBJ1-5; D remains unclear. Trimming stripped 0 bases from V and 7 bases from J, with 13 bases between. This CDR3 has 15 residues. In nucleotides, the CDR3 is TGTGCCAGCAGTTTAGCGGGCGTGGGCATACAGCCCCAGCATTTT. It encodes CASSLAGVGIQPQHF.

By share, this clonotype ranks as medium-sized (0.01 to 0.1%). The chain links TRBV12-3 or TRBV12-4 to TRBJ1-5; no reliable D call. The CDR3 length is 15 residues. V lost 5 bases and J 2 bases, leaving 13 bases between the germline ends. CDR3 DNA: TGTGCCAGCAGTCGCGGACTACCCGGCAATCAGCCCCAGCATTTT. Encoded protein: CASSRGLPGNQPQHF.

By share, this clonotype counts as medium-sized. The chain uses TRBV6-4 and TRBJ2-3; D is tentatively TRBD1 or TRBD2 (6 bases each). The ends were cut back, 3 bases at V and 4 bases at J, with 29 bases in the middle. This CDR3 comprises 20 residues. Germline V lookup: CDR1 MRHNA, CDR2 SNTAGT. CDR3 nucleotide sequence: TGTGCCAGCAGTGAGGAACCGGGACACAGACTAGGGCTCCAAGCAGATACGCAGTATTTT. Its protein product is CASSEEPGHRLGLQADTQYF.

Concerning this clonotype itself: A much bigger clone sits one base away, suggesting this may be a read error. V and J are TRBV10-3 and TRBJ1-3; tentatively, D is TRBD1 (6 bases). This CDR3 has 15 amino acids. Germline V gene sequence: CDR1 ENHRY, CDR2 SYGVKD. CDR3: CATTILGGSGNTLYF. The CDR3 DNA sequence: TGTGCCACGACTATTCTAGGGGGTTCTGGAAACACCTTATATTTT.

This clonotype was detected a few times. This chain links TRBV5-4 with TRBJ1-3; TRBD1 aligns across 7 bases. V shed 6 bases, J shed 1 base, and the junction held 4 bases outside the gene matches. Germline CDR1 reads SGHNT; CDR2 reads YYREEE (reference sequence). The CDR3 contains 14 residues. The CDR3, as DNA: TGTGCCAGCACCCCAGGGGGGTCTGGAAACACCATATATTTT. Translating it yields CASTPGGSGNTIYF.

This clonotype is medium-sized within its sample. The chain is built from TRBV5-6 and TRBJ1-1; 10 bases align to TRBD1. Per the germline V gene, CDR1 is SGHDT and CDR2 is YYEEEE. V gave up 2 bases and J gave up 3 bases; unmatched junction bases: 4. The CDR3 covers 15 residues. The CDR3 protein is CASSFRGTGDTEAFF. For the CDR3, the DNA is TGTGCCAGCAGCTTTAGAGGGACAGGGGACACTGAAGCTTTCTTT.

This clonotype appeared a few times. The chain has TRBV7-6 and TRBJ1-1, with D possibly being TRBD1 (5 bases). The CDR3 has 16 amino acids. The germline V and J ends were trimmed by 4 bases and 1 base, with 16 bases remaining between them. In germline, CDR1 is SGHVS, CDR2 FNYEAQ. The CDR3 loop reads CASSSSGRGSNTEAFF. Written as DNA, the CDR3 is TGTGCCAGCAGCTCAAGCGGTAGGGGTTCGAACACTGAAGCTTTCTTT. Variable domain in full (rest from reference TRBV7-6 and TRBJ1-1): GAGVSQSPRYKVTKRGQDVALRCDPISGHVSLYWYRQALGQGPEFLTYFNYEAQQDKSGLPNDRFSAERPEGSISTLTIQRTEQRDSAMYRCASSSSGRGSNTEAFFGQGTRLTVV.

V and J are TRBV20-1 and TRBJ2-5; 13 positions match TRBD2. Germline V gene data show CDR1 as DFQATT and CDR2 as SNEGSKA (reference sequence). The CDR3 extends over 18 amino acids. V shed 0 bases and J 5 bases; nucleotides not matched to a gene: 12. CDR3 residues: CSARDHKGLAGVLETQYF. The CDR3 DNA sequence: TGCAGTGCTAGAGATCATAAAGGACTAGCGGGAGTCTTGGAGACCCAGTACTTC.

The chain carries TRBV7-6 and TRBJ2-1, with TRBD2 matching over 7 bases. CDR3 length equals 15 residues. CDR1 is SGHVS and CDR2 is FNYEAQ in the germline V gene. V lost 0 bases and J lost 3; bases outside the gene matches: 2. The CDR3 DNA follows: TGTGCCAGCAGCTTAGCCAGGGACTACTACAATGAGCAGTTCTTC. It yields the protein CASSLARDYYNEQFF.

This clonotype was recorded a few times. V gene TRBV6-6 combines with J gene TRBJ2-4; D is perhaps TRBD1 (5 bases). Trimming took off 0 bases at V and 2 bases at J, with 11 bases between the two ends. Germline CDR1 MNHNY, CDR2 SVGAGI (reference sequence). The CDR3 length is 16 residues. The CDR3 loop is CASSYSQGTTKNIQYF. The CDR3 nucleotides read TGTGCCAGCAGTTACTCGCAGGGTACGACCAAAAACATTCAGTACTTC.

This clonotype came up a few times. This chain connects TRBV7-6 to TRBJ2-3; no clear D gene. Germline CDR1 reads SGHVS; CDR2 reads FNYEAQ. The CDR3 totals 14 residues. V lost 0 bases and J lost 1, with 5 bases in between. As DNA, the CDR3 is TGTGCCAGCAGCTTAGCCGGCCGCACAGATACGCAGTATTTT. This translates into CASSLAGRTDTQYF.

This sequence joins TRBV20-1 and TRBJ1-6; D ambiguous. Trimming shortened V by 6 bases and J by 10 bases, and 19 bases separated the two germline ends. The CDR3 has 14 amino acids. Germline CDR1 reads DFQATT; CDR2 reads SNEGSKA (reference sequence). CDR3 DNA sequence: TGCAGTGCAATGGAAGTAAGAGGGCGGTCACCCCTCCACTTT. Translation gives CSAMEVRGRSPLHF.

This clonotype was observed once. The CDR3 DNA reads as TGTGCCAGCAGCCCACGGACTAGCGAGCAAGAGACCCAGTACTTC. As protein: CASSPRTSEQETQYF. This sequence joins TRBV7-6 and TRBJ2-5; 9 positions agree with TRBD2. V shed 5 bases and J 2 bases; nucleotides not matched to a gene: 6. CDR1 SGHVS and CDR2 FNYEAQ come from the germline V gene. This CDR3 comprises 15 residues.

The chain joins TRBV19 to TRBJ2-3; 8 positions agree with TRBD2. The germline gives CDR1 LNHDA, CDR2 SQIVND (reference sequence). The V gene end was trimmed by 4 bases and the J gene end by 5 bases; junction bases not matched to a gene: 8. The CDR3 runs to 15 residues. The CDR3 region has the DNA TGTGCCAGTAGTACCGAAGCGGGAGCGCTAGATACGCAGTATTTT. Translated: CASSTEAGALDTQYF.

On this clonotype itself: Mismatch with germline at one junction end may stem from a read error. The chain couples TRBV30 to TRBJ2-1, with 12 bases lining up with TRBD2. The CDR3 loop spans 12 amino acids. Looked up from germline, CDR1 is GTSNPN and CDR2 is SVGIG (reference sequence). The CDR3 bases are TGTGCCTGTAGACTAGCGGGGGACTCTAACCACTTC. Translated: CACRLAGDSNHF. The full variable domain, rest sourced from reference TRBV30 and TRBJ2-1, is SQTIHQWPATLVQPVGSPLSLECTVEGTSNPNLYWYRQAAGRGLQLLFYSVGIGQISSEVPQNLSASRPQDRQFILSSKKLLLSDSGFYLCACRLAGDSNHFGPGTRLTVL.

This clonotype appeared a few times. Written as DNA, the CDR3 is TGTGCCAGCAGTCAGGAGGGACAGAATGAGCAGTTCTTC. Its translation: CASSQEGQNEQFF. V usage is TRBV6-4 and J usage is TRBJ2-1; possibly TRBD1 for D (7 bases). V lost 5 bases and J 7 bases, leaving 12 bases between the germline ends. CDR3 length: 13 amino acids. From germline, CDR1 is MRHNA and CDR2 SNTAGT.